This TCR beta chain was profiled in a study of cytomegalovirus exposure and HLA in healthy donors. The PCR was carried out with 60 Vbeta primers and 13 Jbeta primers. Produced via immunoSEQ multiplex PCR; TCRdb's table is partial and in-frame only. This sample carries tens of thousands of clones, roughly 78% of them seen once, and the ten largest clones take 9.7%. Whole-study results and caveats: Researchers reportedly found TCR beta sequences accurately predicted most subjects' HLA-A and HLA-B alleles. It was reported in a later analysis that an Asian-associated ancestry cluster showed fewer N-insertions than the 666-donor mean.

The CDR3 is 14 residues long. Germline CDR1 is SEHNR and CDR2 is FQNEAQ (reference sequence). The V end lost 5 bases, the J end lost 6 bases, and 16 bases lay between the germline ends. On this clone itself: Its antigen is not identified.

The material sequenced was PBMCs. This sequence originates from a man in his forties or fifties in good health and CMV-seronegative. The rearrangement joins TRBV7-9 to TRBJ1-1, with D possibly matching TRBD1 (5 bases). The CDR3 nucleotides read TGTGCCAGCAGCCACCCGGGGGGAACATCTGAAGCTTTCTTT. Amino acids: CASSHPGGTSEAFF.